Listed below are T cell receptor beta chains from one sample, sequenced in a study of blood T cell repertoires in COVID-19. The protocol was immunoSEQ multiplex PCR, while the TCRdb copy is restricted to in-frame clones and leaves out a portion. The table shows about 90,000 clones, with around four fifths occurring only once. Sequencing was carried out using peripheral blood. All receptors derive from a man in his fifties with acute or convalescent COVID-19. Each CDR3 is given without its conserved first and last residue. Expanded clones are given a class, and other clones once, few, many or no size at all.

v_call: TRBV28; cdr3_length: 11; clone_size: NA; j_call: TRBJ1-1; cdr3_aa: ASTTRQIFGAF
v_call: TRBV18; cdr3_length: 11; clone_size: NA; j_call: TRBJ1-5; cdr3_aa: ASSPGQGEPQH
v_call: TRBV5-6; cdr3_length: 13; clone_size: NA; j_call: TRBJ1-6; cdr3_aa: ASSLGQGVMSPLH
v_call: TRBV7-2; cdr3_length: 13; clone_size: NA; j_call: TRBJ1-5; cdr3_aa: ASSPSQGDFQPQH
v_call: TRBV6-1; cdr3_length: 12; clone_size: NA; j_call: TRBJ2-1; cdr3_aa: ASGDRQVNNEQF
v_call: TRBV19; cdr3_length: 13; clone_size: NA; j_call: TRBJ1-2; cdr3_aa: ASSIVGTGSYGYT
v_call: TRBV10-3; cdr3_length: 12; clone_size: NA; j_call: TRBJ1-5; cdr3_aa: AISETGATVPQH
v_call: TRBV6-2/TRBV6-3; cdr3_length: 13; clone_size: NA; j_call: TRBJ2-1; cdr3_aa: ASSLTSGGAYEQF
v_call: TRBV4-3; cdr3_length: 12; clone_size: NA; j_call: TRBJ2-7; cdr3_aa: ASSRAPADYEQY
v_call: TRBV7-6; cdr3_length: 11; clone_size: NA; j_call: TRBJ1-2; cdr3_aa: ASSSNSNYGYT
v_call: TRBV19; cdr3_length: 12; clone_size: NA; j_call: TRBJ1-1; cdr3_aa: ASSIQHMNTEAF
v_call: TRBV6-6; cdr3_length: 12; clone_size: NA; j_call: TRBJ2-3; cdr3_aa: ASSYVLGTDTQY
v_call: TRBV7-8; cdr3_length: 14; clone_size: NA; j_call: TRBJ2-1; cdr3_aa: ASSLGGLASGNEQF
v_call: TRBV10-1; cdr3_length: 12; clone_size: few; j_call: TRBJ2-7; cdr3_aa: ASSEDRTTHEQY
v_call: TRBV12-3/TRBV12-4; cdr3_length: 10; clone_size: NA; j_call: TRBJ2-1; cdr3_aa: ASGSVGSEQF
v_call: TRBV19; cdr3_length: 12; clone_size: NA; j_call: TRBJ2-1; cdr3_aa: ASSRAGWGYEQF
v_call: TRBV6-6; cdr3_length: 14; clone_size: NA; j_call: TRBJ1-5; cdr3_aa: ASSYSSAGGNQPQH
v_call: TRBV4-1; cdr3_length: 11; clone_size: NA; j_call: TRBJ2-7; cdr3_aa: ASSPLTGDEQY
v_call: TRBV7-6; cdr3_length: 15; clone_size: NA; j_call: TRBJ2-1; cdr3_aa: ASSTRTSGSEGNEQF
v_call: TRBV6-4; cdr3_length: 11; clone_size: NA; j_call: TRBJ2-3; cdr3_aa: ASSPSGGASQY
v_call: TRBV28; cdr3_length: 10; clone_size: NA; j_call: TRBJ2-3; cdr3_aa: ASSSSGDTQY
v_call: TRBV6-2/TRBV6-3; cdr3_length: 13; clone_size: NA; j_call: TRBJ2-5; cdr3_aa: ASSVSLVGAETQY